The 8 T cell receptor beta chains below all came from one sample that was sequenced in a study of cytotoxic CD8 clonotypes in ibrutinib-treated CLL. Generated by immunoSEQ multiplex PCR, the TCRdb table keeps only in-frame clones and is missing some. The table has roughly 58,000 clones, 50% to 70% seen once. This specimen consisted of PBMCs, obtained at disease progression, from a patient treated with ibrutinib. The source is a human donor with chronic lymphocytic leukemia.

The rearrangement joins TRBV10-2 to TRBJ2-5, with 10 bases lining up with TRBD2. The CDR3 is 14 amino acids. Trimming took 7 bases from V and 4 from J; bases not matched to a gene: 6. CDR1 is WSHSY and CDR2 is SAAADI in the germline V gene. CDR3 loop: CASTSGGAGETQYF. DNA for the CDR3: TGCGCCAGCACGAGCGGGGGGGCCGGAGAGACCCAGTACTTC.

The rearrangement uses TRBV6-5 and TRBJ1-6; D is undetermined. V lost 4 bases, J lost 0 bases, and 7 bases lay in between. Germline CDR1 and CDR2: MNHEY and SVGAGI. The CDR3 runs to 15 residues. The CDR3 loop is CASSSGSSYNSPLHF. CDR3 sequence (DNA): TGTGCCAGCAGTTCCGGGAGCTCCTATAATTCACCCCTCCACTTT.

This clone was counted between two and nine times. This chain uses TRBV18 with TRBJ1-1; TRBD1 aligns across 7 bases. The CDR3 spans 15 residues. Germline assignment: CDR1 KGHSH and CDR2 LQKENI. V lost 4 bases, J lost 0 bases, and 5 bases stayed unmatched. CDR3: CASSLEQGLNTEAFF. In DNA form, the CDR3 reads TGTGCCAGCTCACTCGAACAGGGGCTGAACACTGAAGCTTTCTTT.

At least ten counts were recorded for this clone. The chain joins TRBV30 to TRBJ2-2; no definite D call. This CDR3 spans 12 amino acids. Germline V gene data show CDR1 as GTSNPN and CDR2 as SVGIG (reference sequence). V lost 0 bases and J 5 bases, leaving 4 bases between the germline ends. The CDR3 sequence: CAWSVWTGELFF. CDR3 nucleotide sequence: TGTGCCTGGAGTGTTTGGACCGGGGAGCTGTTTTTT.

The J gene is TRBJ2-5, the V gene TRBV29-1; 9 bases agree with TRBD2. Germline V gene lookup returns CDR1 SQVTM and CDR2 ANQGSEA. V lost 6 bases and J lost 5; bases outside the gene matches: 7. CDR3 length: 13 amino acids. Here the CDR3 DNA reads TGCAGCGTGAGGGGTAGCGGGGGTGAGACCCAGTACTTC. Its protein product is CSVRGSGGETQYF.

The rearrangement uses TRBV28 and TRBJ1-3; D is unclear. V lost 5 bases and J 3 bases, leaving 8 bases between the germline ends. Germline V CDR1 and CDR2: MDHEN, SYDVKM. The CDR3 sequence is 13 residues long. The CDR3 loop reads CASSPPGGNTIYF. The CDR3 bases are TGTGCCAGCAGTCCACCGGGTGGAAACACCATATATTTT.

This clone was seen only a few times. The rearrangement joins TRBV10-3 to TRBJ1-2; possible D gene TRBD1, 5 bases. CDR3 length: 14 residues. The V gene's germline CDR1 is ENHRY and CDR2 SYGVKD. The V gene lost 6 bases and the J gene lost 4 bases, with 15 bases spanning the gap. DNA for the CDR3: TGTGCCATCAGCGAAGACAGTCGATTCTATGGCTACACCTTC. This sequence encodes CAISEDSRFYGYTF.

The chain combines TRBV27 with TRBJ2-7; 9 positions match TRBD1. This CDR3 region has 14 residues. V shed 6 bases and J 1 base; nucleotides not matched to a gene: 4. The germline CDR1 and CDR2 sequences are MNHEY and SMNVEV (reference sequence). This chain's CDR3 is CASRPGTGSYEQYF. CDR3 sequence (DNA): TGTGCCAGCAGACCCGGGACAGGGTCCTACGAGCAGTACTTC.